Detailed here is one T cell receptor beta chain. These data come from a study of CD8 T cells in Susac syndrome. J lost 3 bases, V lost 6 bases, and 8 bases had no gene match. There are 14 residues in the CDR3. Germline V gives CDR1 SGHRS, CDR2 YFSETQ. The RNA input was roughly 0.45 to 1 ug, and it was reverse transcribed with random hexamers. One entry per CDR3 protein results from TCRdb running MiXCR on the immunoSEQ multiplex PCR reads. This table has under 300,000 distinct CDR3 sequences, almost 97% appearing once. The sample taken for sequencing was CD4+ T cells from PBMCs. V usage is TRBV5-1 and J usage is TRBJ2-7; 8 bases align to TRBD1. The receptor was isolated from a human donor with Susac syndrome. This chain's CDR3 is CASIKGDRHYEQYF. As DNA, the CDR3 is TGCGCCAGCATCAAAGGGGACAGGCACTACGAGCAGTACTTC.